A selection of T cell receptor beta chains follows, all from one sample in a study of human T cells and chemical hapten exposure. Each CDR3 protein gets one entry after TCRdb re-called the RACE reads with MiXCR. In the table there are more than 80,000 distinct CDR3 sequences, around 12% of which are singletons. Sequenced material: whole blood, taken in connection with sensitization to the hapten diphenylcyclopropenone (DPC). All receptors derive from a woman aged 45-65 years with alopecia areata. Some clones in this sample may be carry-over from other donors' samples. Both conserved end residues are part of each CDR3. A D gene is named only where the DNA matches it firmly. Some rows mark clone size as missing; the rest say once, few, many or name a class of expanded clone.

j_gene: TRBJ2-5; d_gene: .; abundance: many; v_gene: TRBV4-3; CDR3nt: TGCGCCAGCAGCCAAGATCAAGGCAGAAAGACCCAGTACTTC; CDR3aa: CASSQDQGRKTQYF
j_gene: TRBJ2-3; d_gene: .; abundance: .; v_gene: TRBV5-4; CDR3nt: TGTGCCAGCAGGCCCAAAAGCGCAGATACGCAGTATTTT; CDR3aa: CASRPKSADTQYF
j_gene: TRBJ1-6; d_gene: TRBD1; abundance: .; v_gene: TRBV20-1; CDR3nt: TGCAGTGCTAGAAGCAGGGTAGGGGGCAATTCACCCCTCCACTTT; CDR3aa: CSARSRVGGNSPLHF
j_gene: TRBJ1-6; d_gene: .; abundance: .; v_gene: TRBV5-6; CDR3nt: TGTGCCAGCAGCTTCTCCGACGGAACAGGGCTCCACTTT; CDR3aa: CASSFSDGTGLHF
j_gene: TRBJ2-3; d_gene: TRBD1; abundance: few; v_gene: TRBV20-1; CDR3nt: TGCAGTGCTAGCCAGGACAGGGGACCAGATACGCAGTATTTT; CDR3aa: CSASQDRGPDTQYF
j_gene: TRBJ2-1; d_gene: .; abundance: .; v_gene: TRBV7-9; CDR3nt: TGTGCCAGCAGCTTTGGTCCTACTGGGGGTGAGCAGTTCTTC; CDR3aa: CASSFGPTGGEQFF
j_gene: TRBJ1-2; d_gene: .; abundance: .; v_gene: TRBV28; CDR3nt: TGTGCCAGCAGTTGGCAGGGCTATGGCTACACCTTC; CDR3aa: CASSWQGYGYTF
j_gene: TRBJ2-1; d_gene: .; abundance: few; v_gene: TRBV3-1; CDR3nt: TGTGCCAGCAGCCCGTCAGGTGGGGATTCTGGGCAGTTCTTC; CDR3aa: CASSPSGGDSGQFF
j_gene: TRBJ1-4; d_gene: .; abundance: many; v_gene: TRBV19; CDR3nt: TGTGCCAGTAGGGACGGACTACGAATTGCAACTAATGAAAAACTGTTTTTT; CDR3aa: CASRDGLRIATNEKLFF
j_gene: TRBJ2-7; d_gene: .; abundance: .; v_gene: TRBV7-2; CDR3nt: TGTGCCAGCAGCCCCCAACAGGGCGAGCAGTACTTC; CDR3aa: CASSPQQGEQYF
j_gene: TRBJ2-7; d_gene: .; abundance: few; v_gene: TRBV5-1; CDR3nt: TGCGCCAGCAGCTTTAATGCCGGCGGTGGGACATCCGAGCAGTACTTC; CDR3aa: CASSFNAGGGTSEQYF
j_gene: TRBJ2-1; d_gene: .; abundance: few; v_gene: TRBV7-9; CDR3nt: TGTGCCAGCAGGCACGTTAATAGCTGGTCCTACAATGAGCAGTTCTTC; CDR3aa: CASRHVNSWSYNEQFF
j_gene: TRBJ2-7; d_gene: TRBD1; abundance: few; v_gene: TRBV13; CDR3nt: TGTGCCAGCAGCTCAAAATACAGGGGCGACGAGCAGTACTTC; CDR3aa: CASSSKYRGDEQYF
j_gene: TRBJ2-3; d_gene: .; abundance: many; v_gene: TRBV9; CDR3nt: TGTGCCAGCAGCGTCAGTCACGGCACAGATACGCAGTATTTT; CDR3aa: CASSVSHGTDTQYF
j_gene: TRBJ2-3; d_gene: TRBD2; abundance: .; v_gene: TRBV5-1; CDR3nt: TGCGCCAGCAGCTTGGAAGGCGGGGGGGCCGCTACGCAGTATTTT; CDR3aa: CASSLEGGGAATQYF
j_gene: TRBJ2-3; d_gene: .; abundance: many; v_gene: TRBV12-2; CDR3nt: TGTGCAAGTCCCAGACCGACAGATACGCAGTATTTT; CDR3aa: CASPRPTDTQYF
j_gene: TRBJ2-3; d_gene: .; abundance: many; v_gene: TRBV29-1; CDR3nt: TGCAGCGTCAAGGTCGCCGATACGCAGTATTTT; CDR3aa: CSVKVADTQYF
j_gene: TRBJ1-6; d_gene: .; abundance: few; v_gene: TRBV18; CDR3nt: TGTGCCAGCTCACCTGCCAGGGACTATAATTCACCCCTCCACTTT; CDR3aa: CASSPARDYNSPLHF
j_gene: TRBJ2-7; d_gene: TRBD1; abundance: few; v_gene: TRBV12-3/TRBV12-4; CDR3nt: TGTGCCAGCAGTTTAAGGACAGGGGTAAGGAGCGAGCAGTACTTC; CDR3aa: CASSLRTGVRSEQYF
j_gene: TRBJ1-2; d_gene: TRBD1; abundance: many; v_gene: TRBV11-2; CDR3nt: TGTGCCAGCAGCCAAGGAACAGGGGCCTTTGGCTATGGCTACACCTTC; CDR3aa: CASSQGTGAFGYGYTF
j_gene: TRBJ2-1; d_gene: TRBD2; abundance: few; v_gene: TRBV4-1; CDR3nt: TGCGCCAGCAGCCACCCAGCGGGGGGCCTCTTGGATGAGCAGTTCTTC; CDR3aa: CASSHPAGGLLDEQFF